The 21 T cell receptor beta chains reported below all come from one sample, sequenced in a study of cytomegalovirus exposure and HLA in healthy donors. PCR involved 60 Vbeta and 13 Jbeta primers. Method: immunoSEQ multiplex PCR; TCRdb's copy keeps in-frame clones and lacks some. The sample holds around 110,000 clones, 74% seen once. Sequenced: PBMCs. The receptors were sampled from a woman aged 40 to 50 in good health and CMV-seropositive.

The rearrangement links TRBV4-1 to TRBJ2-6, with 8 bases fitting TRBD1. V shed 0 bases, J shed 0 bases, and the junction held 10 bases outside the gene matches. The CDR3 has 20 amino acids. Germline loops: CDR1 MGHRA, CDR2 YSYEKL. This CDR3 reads CASSQDPTTGDSSGANVLTF. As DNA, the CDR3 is TGCGCCAGCAGCCAAGATCCCACGACAGGGGATAGCTCTGGGGCCAACGTCCTGACTTTC.

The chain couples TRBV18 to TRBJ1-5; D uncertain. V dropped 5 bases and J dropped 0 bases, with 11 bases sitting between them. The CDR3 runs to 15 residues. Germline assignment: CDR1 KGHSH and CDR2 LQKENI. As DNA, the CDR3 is TGTGCCAGCTCAGGAGGATTCGATAGCAATCAGCCCCAGCATTTT. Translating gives CASSGGFDSNQPQHF.

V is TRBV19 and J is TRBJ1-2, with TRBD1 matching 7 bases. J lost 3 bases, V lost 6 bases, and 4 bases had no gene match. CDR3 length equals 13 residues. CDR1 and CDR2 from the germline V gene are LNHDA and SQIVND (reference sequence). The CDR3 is CASSLDRDYGYTF. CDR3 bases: TGTGCCAGTAGCCTAGACAGGGACTATGGCTACACCTTC.

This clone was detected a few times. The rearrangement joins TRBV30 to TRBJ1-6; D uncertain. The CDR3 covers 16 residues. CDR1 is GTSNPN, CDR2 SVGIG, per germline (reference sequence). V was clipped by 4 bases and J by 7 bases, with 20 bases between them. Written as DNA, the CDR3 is TGTGCCTGGACCTTTACGGACTCCTGGGGAAATTCACCCCTCCACTTT. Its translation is CAWTFTDSWGNSPLHF.

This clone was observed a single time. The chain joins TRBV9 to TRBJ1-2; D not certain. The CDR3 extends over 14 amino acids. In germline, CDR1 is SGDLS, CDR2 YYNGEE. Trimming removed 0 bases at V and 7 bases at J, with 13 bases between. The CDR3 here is CASSVATGGGGYTF. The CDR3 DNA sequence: TGTGCCAGCAGCGTAGCTACGGGCGGAGGTGGCTACACCTTC.

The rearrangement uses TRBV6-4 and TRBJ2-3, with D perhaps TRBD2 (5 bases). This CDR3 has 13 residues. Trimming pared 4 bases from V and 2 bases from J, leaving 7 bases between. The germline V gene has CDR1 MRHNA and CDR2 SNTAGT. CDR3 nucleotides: TGTGCCAGCAGTGTACGGGACACAGATACGCAGTATTTT. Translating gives CASSVRDTDTQYF.

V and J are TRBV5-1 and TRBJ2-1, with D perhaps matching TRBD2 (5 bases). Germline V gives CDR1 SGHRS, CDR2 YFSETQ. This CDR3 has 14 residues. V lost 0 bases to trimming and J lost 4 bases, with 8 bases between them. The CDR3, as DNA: TGCGCCAGCAGCTTGGGACTACCTTACAATGAGCAGTTCTTC. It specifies CASSLGLPYNEQFF.

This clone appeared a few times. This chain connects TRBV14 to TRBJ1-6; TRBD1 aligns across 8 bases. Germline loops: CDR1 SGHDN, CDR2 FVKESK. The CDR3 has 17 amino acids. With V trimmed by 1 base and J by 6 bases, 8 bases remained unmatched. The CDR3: CASSQGIRTGINSPLHF. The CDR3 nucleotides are TGTGCCAGCAGCCAAGGTATCCGGACAGGGATTAATTCACCCCTCCACTTT.

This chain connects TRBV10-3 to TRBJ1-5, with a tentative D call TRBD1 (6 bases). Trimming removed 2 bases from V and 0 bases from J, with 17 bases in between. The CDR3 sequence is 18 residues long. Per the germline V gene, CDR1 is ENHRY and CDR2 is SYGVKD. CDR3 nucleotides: TGTGCCATCAGTGAGGGCGTTCGGCGGGGGCGTAGCAATCAGCCCCAGCATTTT. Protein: CAISEGVRRGRSNQPQHF.

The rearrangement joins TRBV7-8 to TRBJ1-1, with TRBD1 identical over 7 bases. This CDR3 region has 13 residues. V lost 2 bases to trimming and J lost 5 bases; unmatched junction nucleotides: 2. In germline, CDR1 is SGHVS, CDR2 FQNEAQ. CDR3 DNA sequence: TGTGCCAGCAGCTTATTGACAGGGACTGAAGCTTTCTTT. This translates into CASSLLTGTEAFF.

CDR3 loop: CASSPRGAGGSDTQYF. The CDR3 bases are TGTGCCAGCAGCCCCCGGGGAGCGGGGGGATCGGATACGCAGTATTTT. This chain links TRBV7-8 with TRBJ2-3; 9 bases line up with TRBD2. The ends lost 5 bases at V and 6 bases at J; junction bases unmatched: 12. Germline V lookup: CDR1 SGHVS, CDR2 FQNEAQ. The CDR3 spans 16 residues.

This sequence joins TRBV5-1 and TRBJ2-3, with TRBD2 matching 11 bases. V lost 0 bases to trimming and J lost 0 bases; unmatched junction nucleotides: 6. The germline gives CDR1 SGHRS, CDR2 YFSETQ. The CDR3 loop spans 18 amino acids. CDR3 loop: CASSLVSSGGTSTDTQYF. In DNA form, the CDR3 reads TGCGCCAGCAGCTTGGTGTCTAGCGGGGGGACGAGCACAGATACGCAGTATTTT.

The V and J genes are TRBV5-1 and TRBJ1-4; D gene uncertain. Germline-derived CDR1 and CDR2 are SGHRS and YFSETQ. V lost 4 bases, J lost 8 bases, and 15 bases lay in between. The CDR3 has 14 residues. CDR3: CASSIHGREEKLFF. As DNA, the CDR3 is TGCGCCAGCAGCATCCACGGAAGGGAGGAAAAACTGTTTTTT.

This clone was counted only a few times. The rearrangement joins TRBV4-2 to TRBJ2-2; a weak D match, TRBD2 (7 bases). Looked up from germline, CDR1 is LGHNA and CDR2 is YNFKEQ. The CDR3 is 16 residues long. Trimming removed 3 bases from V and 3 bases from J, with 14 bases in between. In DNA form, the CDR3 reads TGTGCCAGCAGCCAGGGGGGAGGGGGGGACACCGGGGAGCTGTTTTTT. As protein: CASSQGGGGDTGELFF.

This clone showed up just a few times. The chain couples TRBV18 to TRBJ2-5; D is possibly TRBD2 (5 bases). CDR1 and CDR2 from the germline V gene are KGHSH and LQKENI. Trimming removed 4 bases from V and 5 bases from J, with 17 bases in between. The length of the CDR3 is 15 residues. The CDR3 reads CASSREGPPGETQYF. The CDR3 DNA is TGTGCCAGCTCACGTGAAGGGCCCCCGGGGGAGACCCAGTACTTC.

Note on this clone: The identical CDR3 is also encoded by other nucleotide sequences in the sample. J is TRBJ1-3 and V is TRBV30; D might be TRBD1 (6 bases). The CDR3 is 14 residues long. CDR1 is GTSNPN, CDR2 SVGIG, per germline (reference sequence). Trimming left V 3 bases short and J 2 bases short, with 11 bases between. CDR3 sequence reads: CAWSLRGPGNTIYF. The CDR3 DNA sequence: TGTGCCTGGAGCCTGCGGGGGCCTGGAAACACCATATATTTT. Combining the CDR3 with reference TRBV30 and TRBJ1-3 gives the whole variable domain SQTIHQWPATLVQPVGSPLSLECTVEGTSNPNLYWYRQAAGRGLQLLFYSVGIGQISSEVPQNLSASRPQDRQFILSSKKLLLSDSGFYLCAWSLRGPGNTIYFGEGSWLTVV.

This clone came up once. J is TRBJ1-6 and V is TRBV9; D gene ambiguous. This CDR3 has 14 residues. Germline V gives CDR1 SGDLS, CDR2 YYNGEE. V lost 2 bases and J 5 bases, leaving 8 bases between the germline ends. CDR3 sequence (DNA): TGTGCCAGCAGCGTGGCCGAAAATAATTCACCCCTCCACTTT. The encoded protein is CASSVAENNSPLHF.

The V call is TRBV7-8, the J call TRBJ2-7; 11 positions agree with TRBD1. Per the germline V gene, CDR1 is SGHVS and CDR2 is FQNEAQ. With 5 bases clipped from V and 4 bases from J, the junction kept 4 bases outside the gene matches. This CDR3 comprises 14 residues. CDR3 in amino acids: CASSPGQGAYEQYF. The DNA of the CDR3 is TGTGCCAGCAGCCCCGGACAGGGGGCTTACGAGCAGTACTTC.

Here the CDR3 DNA reads TGTGCCAGCAGCCTGGTCAGCGCGCAAGATACGCAGTATTTT. It encodes CASSLVSAQDTQYF. The genes are TRBV5-6 and TRBJ2-3; D is uncertain. The CDR3 is 14 residues long. The germline gives CDR1 SGHDT, CDR2 YYEEEE. V was trimmed by 4 bases and J by 5 bases, leaving 14 bases between them. Full variable domain (rest looked up from reference TRBV5-6 and TRBJ2-3): DAGVTQSPTHLIKTRGQQVTLRCSPKSGHDTVSWYQQALGQGPQFIFQYYEEEERQRGNFPDRFSGHQFPNYSSELNVNALLLGDSALYLCASSLVSAQDTQYFGPGTRLTVL.

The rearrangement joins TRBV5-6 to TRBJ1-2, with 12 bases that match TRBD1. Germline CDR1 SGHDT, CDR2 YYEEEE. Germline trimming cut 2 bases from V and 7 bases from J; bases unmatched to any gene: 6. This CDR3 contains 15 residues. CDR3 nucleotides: TGTGCCAGCAGCTTTGCCGGGACAGGGGGCTTTGGCTACACCTTC. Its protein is CASSFAGTGGFGYTF.

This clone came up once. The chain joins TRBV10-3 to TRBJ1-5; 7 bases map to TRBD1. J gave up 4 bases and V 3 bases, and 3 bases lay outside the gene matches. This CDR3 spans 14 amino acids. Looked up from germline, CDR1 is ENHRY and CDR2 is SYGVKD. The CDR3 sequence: CAISDQGQNQPQHF. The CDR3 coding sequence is TGTGCCATCAGTGACCAGGGACAGAATCAGCCCCAGCATTTT.